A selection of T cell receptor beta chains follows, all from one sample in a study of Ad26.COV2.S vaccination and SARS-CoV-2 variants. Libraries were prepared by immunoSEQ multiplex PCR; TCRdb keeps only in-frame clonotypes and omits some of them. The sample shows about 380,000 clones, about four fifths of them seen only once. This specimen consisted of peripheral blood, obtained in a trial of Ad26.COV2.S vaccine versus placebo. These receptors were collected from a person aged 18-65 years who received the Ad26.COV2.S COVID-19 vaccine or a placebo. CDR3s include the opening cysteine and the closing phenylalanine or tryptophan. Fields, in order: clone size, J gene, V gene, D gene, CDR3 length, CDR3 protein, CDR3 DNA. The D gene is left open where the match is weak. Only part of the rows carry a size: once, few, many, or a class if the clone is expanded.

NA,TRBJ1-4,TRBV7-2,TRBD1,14,CASSPGTGSEKLFF,TGTGCCAGCAGCCCTGGGACAGGGAGCGAAAAACTGTTTTTT
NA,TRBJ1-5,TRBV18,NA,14,CASSANLRNQPQHF,TGTGCCAGCTCAGCGAACTTGCGCAATCAGCCCCAGCATTTT
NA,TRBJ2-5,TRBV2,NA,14,CASNQGLTAGTQYF,TGTGCCAGCAATCAGGGCCTCACCGCGGGGACCCAGTACTTC
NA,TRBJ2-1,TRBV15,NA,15,CATSRVGYGDNEQFF,TGTGCCACCAGCAGAGTAGGCTACGGGGACAATGAGCAGTTCTTC
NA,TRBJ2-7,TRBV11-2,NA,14,CASSSSDTSYEQYF,TGTGCCAGCAGCTCCTCCGATACCTCCTACGAGCAGTACTTC
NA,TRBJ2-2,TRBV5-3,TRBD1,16,CARTDLDRANTGELFF,TGTGCCAGAACCGACTTGGACAGGGCAAACACCGGGGAGCTGTTTTTT
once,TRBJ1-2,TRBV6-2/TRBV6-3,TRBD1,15,CASSLDRGGDYGYTF,TGTGCCAGCAGTTTGGACAGGGGAGGGGACTATGGCTACACCTTC
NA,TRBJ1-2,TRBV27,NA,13,CASSSRDNYGYTF,TGTGCCAGCAGTTCGAGGGATAACTATGGCTACACCTTC
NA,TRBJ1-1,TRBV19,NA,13,CASSMGGNTEAFF,TGTGCCAGTAGTATGGGGGGGAACACTGAAGCTTTCTTT
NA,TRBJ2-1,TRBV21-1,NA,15,CASSKRRAGHNEQFF,TGTGCCAGCAGCAAACGGCGAGCGGGGCACAATGAGCAGTTCTTC
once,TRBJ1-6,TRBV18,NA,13,CASSPSVNSPLHF,TGTGCCAGCTCCCCGTCAGTTAATTCACCCCTCCACTTT
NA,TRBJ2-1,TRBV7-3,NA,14,CASSPTGVRNEQFF,TGTGCCAGCAGCCCAACCGGGGTACGCAATGAGCAGTTCTTC
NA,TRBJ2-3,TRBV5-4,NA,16,CASSSGQEGKTDTQYF,TGTGCCAGCAGCTCCGGACAAGAAGGAAAAACAGATACGCAGTATTTT
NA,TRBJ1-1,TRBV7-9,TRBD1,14,CASSSGQLNTEAFF,TGTGCCAGCAGCTCGGGACAGCTTAACACTGAAGCTTTCTTT
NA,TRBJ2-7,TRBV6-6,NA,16,CASSYPKGTVTYEQYF,TGTGCCAGCAGTTACCCTAAGGGGACGGTAACCTACGAGCAGTACTTC